The rows below give T cell receptor beta chains drawn from one sample of a study of beta chain features in type 1 diabetes. Generated by immunoSEQ multiplex PCR, the TCRdb table keeps only in-frame clones and is missing some. This sample has about 740,000 clones; under 15% occur once, and the top ten carry approximately 0.02%. Sequenced input: naive CD4+ T cells from blood. Every receptor here comes from a man younger than 35 with type 1 diabetes. The CDR3 runs from the conserved cysteine through the conserved F or W. Expanded clones get a size class; other rows say once, few or many, or leave the size out.

v_call	clone_size	j_call	cdr3_aa
TRBV23-1	.	TRBJ1-1	CASSQGPNSDEAFF
TRBV2	.	TRBJ2-5	CAGAKTGQGETQYF
TRBV7-2	few	TRBJ2-2	CASSPSPPGNTGELFF
TRBV4-1	.	TRBJ2-2	CASSLSGDSINTGELFF
TRBV28	many	TRBJ2-7	CASSWDGAGGLQYF
TRBV7-8	few	TRBJ1-1	CASSPPVLNTEAFF
TRBV28	.	TRBJ2-7	CASSSPPHRGSYEQYF
TRBV11-3	.	TRBJ2-1	CASSSGLAGSSEQFF
TRBV28	few	TRBJ1-1	CASSPVEVNTEAFF
TRBV6-5	few	TRBJ2-4	CASTLGGKNIQYF
TRBV29-1	.	.	CSVGVSSYEQYF
TRBV6-6	.	TRBJ2-7	CASRDPGAEGEQYF
TRBV30	few	TRBJ2-3	CAWSDSTDTQYF
TRBV30	.	TRBJ2-2	CAWIPGLASTGELFF
TRBV30	few	TRBJ2-7	CAWSVLAGGEQYF
TRBV27	few	TRBJ1-2	CASSLFTTGNYGYTF
TRBV11-1	.	TRBJ2-5	CASSRSGGPEQTQYF
TRBV4-2	few	TRBJ2-7	CASSQERTQGSGEQYF
TRBV6-1	.	TRBJ2-1	CASSDQQGVSYNEQFF
TRBV2	.	TRBJ2-3	CASLRGATDTQYF
TRBV6-6	few	TRBJ2-7	CASSYSWSDRAYEQYF
TRBV5-1	.	TRBJ1-2	CASSLEHRAYGYTF
TRBV6-6	few	TRBJ1-2	CASSSPGAYGYTF
TRBV14	few	TRBJ1-2	CASSQFGIPDYGYTF
TRBV19	few	TRBJ1-1	CASTISRTNTEAFF
TRBV9	few	TRBJ2-5	CASSVGVIAKETQYF
TRBV9	few	TRBJ2-1	CASSVVGEPYNEQFF
TRBV10-2	.	TRBJ2-7	CASRPQGLLYEQYF
TRBV9	.	TRBJ2-7	CASSGDPLTYEQYF
TRBV2	.	TRBJ2-7	CASILDSSYEQYF
TRBV25-1	few	TRBJ1-3	CASRGTGSTIYF
TRBV4-1	.	TRBJ1-4	CASSQVDIQGNEKLFF
TRBV9	few	TRBJ2-7	CASSVEGTSGGSSYEQYF
TRBV4-1	few	TRBJ2-1	CASSQTGKYNEQFF
TRBV6-5	.	TRBJ1-2	CASSYATGNYGYTF
TRBV7-3	few	TRBJ1-1	CASSTLTQGTEAFF
TRBV25-1	.	TRBJ2-7	CASSDPSREGYEQYF
TRBV25-1	.	TRBJ2-1	CASSRVSSYNEQFF
TRBV27	few	TRBJ1-6	CASSSRVNNSPLHF
TRBV2	few	TRBJ1-1	CASSDLAQGGTEAFF
TRBV7-6	few	TRBJ1-3	CASSLVASSGNTIYF
TRBV4-1	.	TRBJ1-4	CASSQAIGEKLFF
TRBV10-3	.	TRBJ1-2	CAILGETDYGYTF
TRBV30	few	TRBJ1-1	CAWSPPPGRENTEAFF
TRBV2	few	TRBJ2-5	CASNPLAAETQYF
TRBV7-7	.	TRBJ2-1	CASSLEVVAEQFF
TRBV4-1	.	TRBJ2-5	CASSIGAGQGIGNQETQYF
TRBV28	few	TRBJ1-1	CASSLVGVGTEAFF
TRBV4-1	few	TRBJ2-2	CASSQDPRLAGTGELFF
TRBV5-1	.	TRBJ2-7	CASSLGPGGSYEQYF
TRBV6-1	.	TRBJ2-1	CASIEGATLVEQFF
TRBV2	few	TRBJ1-4	CASSVRQDEKLFF
TRBV6-4	.	TRBJ1-1	CASRGALGTEAFF
TRBV4-1	few	TRBJ2-5	CASSQDRQGGGETQYF
TRBV18	few	TRBJ2-1	CASSPLGTGDYNEQFF
TRBV30	.	TRBJ1-2	CAWSVQGYNGYTF
TRBV18	.	TRBJ2-6	CASSPYSSGANVLTF